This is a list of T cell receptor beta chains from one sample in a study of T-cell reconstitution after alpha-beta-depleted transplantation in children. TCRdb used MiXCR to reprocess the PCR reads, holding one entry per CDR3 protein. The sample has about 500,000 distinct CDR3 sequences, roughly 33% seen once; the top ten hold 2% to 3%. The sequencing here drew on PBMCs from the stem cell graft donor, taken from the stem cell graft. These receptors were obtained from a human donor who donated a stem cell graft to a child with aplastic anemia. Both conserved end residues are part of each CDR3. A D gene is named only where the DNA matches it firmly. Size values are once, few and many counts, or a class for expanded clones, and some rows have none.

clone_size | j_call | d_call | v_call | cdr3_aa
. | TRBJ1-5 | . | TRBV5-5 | CASSLSPGRKPQHF
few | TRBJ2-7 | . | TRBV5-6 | CASSLGTAGPLTYEQYF
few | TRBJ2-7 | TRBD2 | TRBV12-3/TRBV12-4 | CASSFRIAGGEQYF
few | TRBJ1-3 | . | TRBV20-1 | CSAARETGNTIYF
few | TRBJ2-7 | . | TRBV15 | CATSSRDSGQYF
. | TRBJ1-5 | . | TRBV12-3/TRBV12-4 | CASSPDWTVNQPQHF
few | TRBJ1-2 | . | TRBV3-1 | CASSRQIRTGGYTF
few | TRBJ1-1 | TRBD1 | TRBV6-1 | CASTPGDRGTEAFF
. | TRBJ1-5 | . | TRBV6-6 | CASSHTPNQPQHF
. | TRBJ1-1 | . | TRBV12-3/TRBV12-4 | CASSFKSLSEAFF
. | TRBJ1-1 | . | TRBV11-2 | CASTEGVGGAYTEAFF
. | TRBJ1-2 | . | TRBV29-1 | CSVEDRGTSGF
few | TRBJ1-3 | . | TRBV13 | CASSLEGSSGNTIYF
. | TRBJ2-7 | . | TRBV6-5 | CASSYSGLADSYEQYF
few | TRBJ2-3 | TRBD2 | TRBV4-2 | CASSQGGREGLYF
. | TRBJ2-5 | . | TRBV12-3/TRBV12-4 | CASSPAVGGVQETQYF
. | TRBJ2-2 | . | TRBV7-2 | CASSSLGGTGELFF
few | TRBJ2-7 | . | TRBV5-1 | CASSSSSRASYEQYF
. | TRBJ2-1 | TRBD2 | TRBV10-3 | CAISWTSGNEQFF
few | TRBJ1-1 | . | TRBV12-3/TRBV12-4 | CASRQSRAMNTEAFF
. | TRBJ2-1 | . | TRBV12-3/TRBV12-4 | CASSPLRREQFF
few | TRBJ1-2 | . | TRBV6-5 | CASSYSGVSYTF
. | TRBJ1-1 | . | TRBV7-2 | CASSLLRGSEAFF
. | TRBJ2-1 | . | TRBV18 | CASSPAFSGYNEQFF
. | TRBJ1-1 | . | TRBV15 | CATSRGWGSNTEAFF
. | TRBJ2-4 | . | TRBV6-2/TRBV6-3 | CASSPPGAKNIQYF
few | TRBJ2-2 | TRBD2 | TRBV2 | CASIGGRRFFGSGELFF
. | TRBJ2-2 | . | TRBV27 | CASSSDGFLVSGELFF
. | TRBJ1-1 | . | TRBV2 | CASSDDSMNTEAFF
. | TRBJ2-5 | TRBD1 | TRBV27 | CASSSTGTGGQETQYF
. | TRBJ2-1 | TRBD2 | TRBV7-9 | CASLSGGFSYNEQFF
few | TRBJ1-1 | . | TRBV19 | CASSSKLAGNTEAFF
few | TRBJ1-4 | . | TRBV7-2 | CASSSFGGTNEKLFF
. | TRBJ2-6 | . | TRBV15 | CATSMGLSGANVLTF
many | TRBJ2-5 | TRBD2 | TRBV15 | CATSTSGKETQYF
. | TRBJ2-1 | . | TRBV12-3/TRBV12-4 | CASSGGLHEQFF
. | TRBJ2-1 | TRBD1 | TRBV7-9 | CASSLGQGWYEQFF